The T cell receptor (beta chain) under discussion was sequenced for a study of blood T cells in healthy people across ages (dated by TCRdb to between 2014 and 2016). Context from the whole study: In model experiments, roughly one uniquely barcoded TCR beta cDNA molecule per two T cells was captured by template switching. Using deep sequencing normalized with unique cDNA molecular identifiers, the study measured how TCR beta repertoire diversity changes with age. The donors were divided into four age groups: young (average roughly 17 years), middle-aged (about 39), aged (approximately 62) and long-lived (about 84). To avoid experimental bias, donors of different ages were randomly spread across the sequencing lanes. For two donors (one aged 18 to 29 and one aged 80 or older), the study analyzed two additional independent replicas of 1 million unique cDNA reads from the same blood draw. Findings and caveats that apply to the study as a whole: Since profiling was done on bulk unsorted PBMCs, naive and antigen-experienced compartments could not be conclusively compared. Estimates of total diversity based on one million sequenced T cells were regarded as lower bounds and as underestimates. There was a strong correlation between observed TCR beta diversity and the percentage of naive T cells measured by flow cytometry. Donor CMV infection status was unknown, potentially confounding age-related changes in expanded clonotypes. As age increased, observed TCR beta diversity per million T cells dropped in a roughly linear way, and a significant reduction was already evident by age 40. The long-lived group showed more naive CD4+ T cells, fewer expanded clones and increased TCR diversity than the aged group, suggesting age selection.

The donors were a few dozen Caucasian individuals from Russia, aged roughly 6 to 95 years, who were systemically healthy. Roughly 10 milliliters of peripheral blood were collected from each donor into EDTA-treated Vacutainer tubes. Ficoll-Paque density-gradient centrifugation was used to isolate PBMCs, with at least 7 million obtained per sample. Trizol reagent was used to extract total RNA from the PBMCs, yielding at least 5.5 micrograms per sample. For every donor, an aliquot of PBMCs went through flow cytometry to measure the percentages of naive CD45RAhigh/CD27high T cells. This clonotype occurred once. It has no known antigen specificity. The junction and the germline gene differ at one end; a read error may be behind it. CDR1 DFQATT and CDR2 SNEGSKA are derived from the germline V gene (reference sequence). From cysteine to phenylalanine, the CDR3 is 14 amino acids long. The retained sequence is limited to the CDR3, 42 bases, with the frame set at the first base.

The library was obtained by 5' RACE. Sequencing relied on an Illumina HiSeq 2500. A second PCR of about 6 to 11 cycles was performed with a sample-barcoded 5' primer and a J-beta primer mix. A unique molecular identifier was introduced onto each TCR beta cDNA molecule by a template-switch 5' adaptor carrying 12 random nucleotides. Each sample yielded at least 3 million CDR3-containing paired-end reads. First-strand cDNA synthesis was performed from all RNA using the Mint cDNA synthesis kit, with priming by a TRBC-specific oligonucleotide. After uracil-DNA glycosylase treatment, a first 18-cycle PCR used universal primers M1SS and BC2_uni_R on all cDNA. As for how the authors treated the data: Each sample was normalized by randomly selecting 1 million high-quality reads, each carrying a distinct molecular identifier. Instead of being binned into consensus sequences, reads that shared molecular identifiers were thrown out. MiTCR, run with a Q25 quality threshold and the strictest error-elimination algorithm, handled CDR3 identification, clonotype clustering and error correction. A nonparametric unseen species model with Euler transformation was used to estimate lower-bound total TCR beta diversity. TCRdb trimmed public reads at Q25 via fastp, called clones via MiXCR and kept in-frame beta chains. Merged by CDR3 protein, the rows form single entries marked with the most common genes and DNA. The V and J calls come from TCRdb's annotation, not from the publication. The sample table shows approximately 360,000 distinct CDR3 sequences, and approximately 52% are seen once. The top ten constitute around 49% of the sample.

The V gene is TRBV20-1 and the J gene is TRBJ2-7; the D region may be TRBD1 or TRBD2, each matching 5 bases equally. The DNA matches TRBJ2-5 better at its end, which makes the J call doubtful. The sequence was obtained from a man between 60 and 75 years old in good health. The sequencing input was blood. The nucleotide sequence reads as follows: TGCAGTGCAAGAGGGGCACCCTGGGGGGAGACCCAGTACTTC. Translated, it reads CSARGAPWGETQYF.